These T cell receptor beta chains were read from a single sample in a study of T-cell reconstitution after alpha-beta-depleted transplantation in children. TCRdb passed the PCR reads through MiXCR, listing each CDR3 protein once. Here the sample spans 500,000 to 600,000 distinct CDR3 sequences, around 16% being singletons. Sequencing was performed on PBMCs from the stem cell graft donor, taken from the stem cell graft. The receptors shown here come from a human donor who donated a stem cell graft to a child with acute lymphoblastic leukemia. Both conserved end residues are part of each CDR3. The D gene is left open where the match is weak. Part of the rows lack a size; the others show once, few, many or a class for expanded clones.

>TRBJ1-2|.|TRBV12-3/TRBV12-4|.
CASSFGPQRVNYGYTF
TGTGCCAGCAGTTTCGGCCCCCAGAGGGTGAACTATGGCTACACCTTC
>TRBJ2-5|.|TRBV29-1|TRBD2
CSVASGRLQETQYF
TGCAGCGTTGCTAGCGGGCGTCTTCAAGAGACCCAGTACTTC
>TRBJ2-1|.|TRBV7-6|.
CASSLLLVADRYNEQFF
TGTGCCAGCAGCTTATTATTAGTAGCGGACCGGTACAATGAGCAGTTCTTC
>TRBJ1-5|.|TRBV20-1|.
CSANQGDRPQHF
TGCAGTGCTAATCAGGGCGATAGGCCCCAGCATTTT
>TRBJ1-5|.|TRBV30|.
CAWSGGNNQPQHF
TGTGCCTGGAGTGGAGGTAACAATCAGCCCCAGCATTTT
>TRBJ1-2|few|TRBV29-1|.
CSVYRVTFHGYTF
TGCAGCGTGTACAGGGTAACGTTCCATGGCTACACCTTC
>TRBJ1-1|.|TRBV27|.
CASSLRGTNTEAFF
TGTGCCAGCAGTTTGCGAGGGACGAACACTGAAGCTTTCTTT
>TRBJ1-1|.|TRBV10-2|TRBD1
CASSDLTGGRTEAFF
TGCGCCAGCAGTGACCTGACAGGGGGCCGCACTGAAGCTTTCTTT
>TRBJ2-7|.|TRBV5-6|TRBD2
CASSFRGRAYEQYF
TGTGCCAGCAGCTTTCGCGGGAGGGCCTACGAGCAGTACTTC
>TRBJ1-1|few|TRBV15|TRBD1
CATSGGQGWTEAFF
TGTGCCACCAGCGGGGGACAGGGATGGACTGAAGCTTTCTTT